The present entry profiles one T cell receptor (beta chain) with its context. The data originate from a study of OX40 agonist ivuxolimab in advanced cancers. About the study: In this trial design, patients received ivuxolimab intravenously at 0.01 to 10 mg/kg every 2 weeks.

Profiling relied on immunoSEQ multiplex PCR, and the TCRdb table lists in-frame clones only, not all of them. The repertoire holds tens of thousands of clones, with around nine tenths as singletons. With 2 bases clipped from V and 3 bases from J, the junction kept 5 bases outside the gene matches. The CDR3 runs to 15 residues. Germline loops: CDR1 SEHNR, CDR2 FQNEAQ (reference sequence). The gene calls are TRBV7-9 and TRBJ2-5, with 8 bases lining up with TRBD2. This TCR came from an adult with an advanced solid tumor such as melanoma, head and neck, liver or kidney cancer. This specimen consisted of CD4+ or CD8+ T cells sorted from blood, obtained in a trial of the OX40 agonist ivuxolimab. The DNA for the CDR3 is TGTGCCAGCAGCTTAACAAGCGGGAGTAAAGAGACCCAGTACTTC. Its translation: CASSLTSGSKETQYF. The full variable domain, completed using reference TRBV7-9 and TRBJ2-5, is DTGVSQNPRHKITKRGQNVTFRCDPISEHNRLYWYRQTLGQGPEFLTYFQNEAQLEKSRLLSDRFSAERPKGSFSTLEIQRTEQGDSAMYLCASSLTSGSKETQYFGPGTRLLVL.